The clone carrying this TCR beta chain appeared once. The ends were cut back, 5 bases at V and 4 bases at J, with 7 bases in the middle. The length of the CDR3 is 12 residues. Germline V gives CDR1 KGHDR, CDR2 SFDVKD. The sample originates from a study of blood T cell repertoires in COVID-19. As for the study in general: Sites in the United States, Italy and Spain provided acute and convalescent COVID-19 samples. From T cells, B-cell-depleted T cells, or PBMCs came the material, which was cDNA or gDNA.

Original processing methods: Estimation of nucleated cell counts relied on the amplification of reference gene primers. TCRdb's table, derived via immunoSEQ multiplex PCR, lists solely in-frame clones and lacks some. V, J and clone size are taken as reported in that table, and D and trimming were inferred from the DNA itself. The data show 110,000 to 150,000 clones, more than 70% seen once. The receptor comes from a woman aged 55-70 years with acute or convalescent COVID-19. The rearrangement links TRBV24-1 to TRBJ1-2; the D is unclear. The sequencing input was peripheral blood. CDR3 DNA sequence: TGTGCCACCAGTGGGGCAACCTATGGCTACACCTTC. Protein: CATSGATYGYTF.